This T cell receptor (beta chain) comes out of a study of CD8 T cells in Susac syndrome. Under recently defined diagnostic criteria, the patients with Susac syndrome qualified as having definite or probable disease. Germline values: CDR1 GTSNPN, CDR2 SVGIG (reference sequence). Trimming removed 4 bases from V and 1 base from J; junction bases left unmatched: 4. The CDR3 consists of 14 residues. An input of about 0.5 to 1 ug of RNA was subjected to reverse transcription using random hexamers. TCRdb called the immunoSEQ multiplex PCR reads again in MiXCR, with one record for every CDR3 protein. The repertoire holds 200,000 to 300,000 distinct CDR3 sequences, with about 96% as singletons.

Specimen: CD4+ T cells from PBMCs. This chain uses TRBV30 with TRBJ1-2; 9 bases agree with TRBD1. This TCR derives from a human donor with Susac syndrome. This chain's CDR3 is CAWTKGQGNYGYTF. As DNA, the CDR3 is TGTGCCTGGACCAAGGGACAGGGTAACTATGGCTACACCTTC.